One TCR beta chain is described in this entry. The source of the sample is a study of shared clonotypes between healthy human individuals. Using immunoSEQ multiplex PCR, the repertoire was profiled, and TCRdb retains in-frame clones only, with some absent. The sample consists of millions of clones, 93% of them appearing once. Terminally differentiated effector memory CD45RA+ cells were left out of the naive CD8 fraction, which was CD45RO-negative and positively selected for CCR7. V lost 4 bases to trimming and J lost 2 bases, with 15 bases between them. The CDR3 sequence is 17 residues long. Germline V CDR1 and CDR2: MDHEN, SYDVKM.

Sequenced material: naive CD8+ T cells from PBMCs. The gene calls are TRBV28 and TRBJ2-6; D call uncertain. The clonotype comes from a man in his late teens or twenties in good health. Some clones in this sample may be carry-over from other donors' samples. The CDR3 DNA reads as TGTGCCAGCAGTTCACCTGCCCGACCTCCTGGGGCCAACGTCCTGACTTTC. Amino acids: CASSSPARPPGANVLTF.